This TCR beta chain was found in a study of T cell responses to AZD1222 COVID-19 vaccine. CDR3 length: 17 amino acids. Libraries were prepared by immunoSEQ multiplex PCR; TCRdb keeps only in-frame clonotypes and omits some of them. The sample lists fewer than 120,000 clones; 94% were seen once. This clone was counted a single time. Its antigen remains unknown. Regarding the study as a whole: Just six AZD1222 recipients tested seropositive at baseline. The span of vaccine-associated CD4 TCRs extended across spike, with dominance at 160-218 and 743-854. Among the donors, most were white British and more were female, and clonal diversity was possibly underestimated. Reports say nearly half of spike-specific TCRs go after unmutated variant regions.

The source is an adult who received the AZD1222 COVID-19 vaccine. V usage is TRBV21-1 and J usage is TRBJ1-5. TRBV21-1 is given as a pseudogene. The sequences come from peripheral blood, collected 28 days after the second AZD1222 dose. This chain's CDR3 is CASSSRPGRTGQGPQHF. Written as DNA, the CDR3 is TGTGCCAGCAGCTCACGCCCAGGGAGGACGGGTCAAGGGCCCCAGCATTTT.